The entry that follows covers one T cell receptor beta chain sequence. Its antigen has not been determined. No much larger clone is present one base from it, and per-base qualities are unavailable. These data come from a study of shared clonotypes between healthy human individuals (dated by TCRdb to the early 2020s). For the wider study: A couple of women and a few men aged 18 to 49 years were included in the cohort. For each donor, CD4 naive and CD4 memory were each run on three plates, CD8 naive on two plates, and CD8 memory on one plate. To estimate repertoire size and how much clonotype sharing occurs between individuals, the study deeply sequenced the blood TCR repertoires of 4 to 6 healthy adults. Libraries were prepared and TCR repertoires were sequenced by different laboratories using diverse techniques, in order to increase sequencing depth and limit assay-specific biases. Each donor's leukapheresis produced roughly between roughly 0.94 and 9.5 billion PBMCs. Study-wide conclusions, independent of this receptor: Because the study included only a small number of donors, the genetic and exposure-history diversity represented was limited. Even with the large sequencing depth, rarefaction of the sorted-subset datasets indicated that sequencing was incomplete. Sampling was limited to blood, and TCR repertoires in tissue likely differ from TCR repertoires in blood. Larger estimated clonotype richness was generally found for naive subsets than for memory subsets. Pairwise subsampling led to the expectation that sequencing depth would affect the degree of clonotype sharing among donors. Sharing across several donors was observed for around 5% of naive CD4, less than 4% of naive CD8, 2% to 2.5% of memory CD4, and about 0.4% of memory CD8 clonotypes. Compared with non-shared clonotypes, the clonotypes found in all four sorted-subset donors had higher generation probabilities.

The donors were healthy, HIV-negative adults with no recently reported acute infections or vaccinations. Every donor was a Caucasian adult living in Nashville, Tennessee, USA. CD4+ T cells were enriched by magnetic negative selection; naive cells were then positively selected on CD45RA, and the negative fraction formed the memory subset. After blood collection by leukapheresis, PBMCs were isolated using Ficoll-Histopaque density gradient centrifugation and then cryopreserved in the vapor phase of liquid nitrogen. Analytical flow cytometry was used to check the purity and quantity of each magnetically sorted T cell population. Genomic DNA was isolated from every sorted fraction and measured by UV absorbance on a Nanodrop 2000c. Using the deep immunoSEQ assay, multiplex PCR amplified TCR CDR3 regions from genomic DNA. Extracted genomic DNA from each cell subset was spread evenly across all wells of several immunoSEQ 96-well plates, with each plate serving as a replicate. For sorted subsets, roughly 200 ng of genomic DNA, equivalent to around 30,000 T cell genomes, went into each replicate PCR. The purified libraries were quantified using a Qubit 3.0 fluorometer, sized with a Bioanalyzer 2100, and then quantified again using the KAPA Library Quantification kit. Every immunoSEQ 96-well plate was sequenced on a separate single-read 150-cycle Illumina NextSeq 550 flow cell. The published analysis was carried out like this. Because the immunoSEQ output held only junctional sequences and lacked quality scores, the filtering could not match the filtering applied to full-length reads. To assign V/J genes and CDR3, sequences were annotated against IMGT germline references using PyIR, a Python wrapper for IgBLAST v1.9. Any read was removed if the V/J assignment was weak (E-value above 1e-6), the CDR3 was missing, or the read contained stop codons, out-of-frame junctions, or ambiguous translated residues. V3J clonotypes were defined as sequences sharing an identical inferred V gene, J gene, and CDR3 amino acid sequence. Percentage overlap between repertoires was computed as shared unique clonotypes divided by the size of the smaller repertoire. Three approaches were used to assess repertoire richness: RTK rarefaction, the Chao1 estimator, and Recon v2.1 estimates of unobserved clonotypes. Generation probabilities for all TCRbeta clonotypes obtained by the gDNA method from a handful of donors were computed using OLGA. What TCRdb holds here is the immuneACCESS table cut down to in-frame rearrangements. Part of the clones is not present; checked against another copy, under half of the missing clones reflect an unresolved V gene, and the others are unexplained. D and trimming were read from the DNA, whereas the V and J calls and clone size are those reported in that table. Present in this sample are 800,000 to 1,200,000 clones, around 82% of which were seen just once. In total, the top ten clones hold 0.4% to 0.55% of the sample.

This clonotype was obtained from a young man in good health. Some clones in this sample may be carry-over from other donors' samples. The specimen was memory CD4+ T cells from PBMCs. Reading the label with the study, this specimen's cell subset or site is: CD45RA-negative fraction.

In nucleotide form, the sequence is TGTGCCATCAGTACAGACAGGGCCTCCCCCGGGGAGCTGTTTTTT. Its product reads: CAISTDRASPGELFF. The rearrangement combines TRBV10-3 with TRBJ2-2; 7 bases in the middle match TRBD1. The CDR3 spans 15 residues, from the cysteine through the phenylalanine. The kept DNA is CDR3 alone, 45 bases in frame from the first base. The germline V and J ends show losses of 5 bases and 6 bases respectively, and no gene match explains 9 bases of the junction. CDR1 and CDR2 (ENHRY, SYGVKD) derive from the germline V gene.